This T cell receptor beta chain was identified during a study of blood T cell repertoires in COVID-19. Study-wide context: Samples of COVID-19 (acute and convalescent) were obtained from the United States, Italy and Spain. PBMCs, B-cell-depleted T cells, or T cells provided the cDNA or gDNA that made up the material.

Study processing details: Scientists estimated how many nucleated cells there were by amplifying reference gene primers. Sequencing used immunoSEQ multiplex PCR; TCRdb keeps in-frame clones, though not all of them. V, J and clone size reflect that table, while D and trimming were determined from the DNA. The table has 300,000 to 450,000 clones, around 85% seen once. The length of the CDR3 is 15 residues. CDR1 SGHRS and CDR2 YFSETQ come from the germline V gene. V was clipped by 0 bases and J by 5 bases, with 14 bases between them. Sequencing was performed on peripheral blood. The clonotype was recovered from a woman between 18 and 29 years old with acute or convalescent COVID-19. This chain links TRBV5-1 with TRBJ1-2; possible D gene TRBD1, 5 bases. DNA for the CDR3: TGCGCCAGCAGCTTGGCCCTGGGACTTGATTATGGCTACACCTTC. Its protein is CASSLALGLDYGYTF.